This record concerns one TCR beta chain sequence. The source of the sample is a study of cytomegalovirus exposure and HLA in healthy donors. Germline-derived CDR1 and CDR2 are SGHTA and FQGNSA. This CDR3 spans 14 amino acids. The germline V and J ends were trimmed by 3 bases and 0 bases, with 9 bases remaining between them. This PCR relied on a set of 60 Vbeta primers and 13 Jbeta primers. Generated by immunoSEQ multiplex PCR, the TCRdb table keeps only in-frame clones and is missing some. The data show 100,000 to 120,000 clones, approximately 83% seen once. This TCR was recovered from a man in his forties in good health and CMV-seronegative. The rearrangement links TRBV7-2 to TRBJ2-7; D not resolved. The sample taken for sequencing was PBMCs. The CDR3 region has the DNA TGTGCCAGCAGCTTTGACGGAGCCTCCTACGAGCAGTACTTC. Translation gives CASSFDGASYEQYF.